One sample yielded the 23 T cell receptor beta chains listed below, sequenced in a study of blood T cell repertoires in COVID-19. Here immunoSEQ multiplex PCR was the method, and the copy in TCRdb shows in-frame clones only, minus some. The sample has about 75,000 clones, 88% seen once. What was sequenced was peripheral blood. The receptors derive from a human donor in a cohort sampled during active COVID-19.

This clone has just a few counts. This chain connects TRBV2 to TRBJ2-1, with 10 bases aligning to TRBD1. The CDR3 has 14 amino acids. V shed 6 bases, J shed 3 bases, and the junction held 2 bases outside the gene matches. Germline values: CDR1 SNHLY, CDR2 FYNNEI. CDR3 sequence reads: CASRGQGVYNEQFF. CDR3 sequence (DNA): TGTGCCAGCAGAGGACAGGGGGTCTACAATGAGCAGTTCTTC.

V usage is TRBV6-5 and J usage is TRBJ2-7; 8 bases fit TRBD1. CDR1 MNHEY and CDR2 SVGAGI come from the germline V gene. The CDR3 contains 13 residues. Trimming took 6 bases from V and 2 from J; bases not matched to a gene: 3. The CDR3 spells CASSLDRAYEQYF. The CDR3 DNA reads as TGTGCCAGCAGCCTGGACAGGGCCTACGAGCAGTACTTC.

Only a few counts were recorded for this clone. The V call is TRBV3-1 (or the pseudogene TRBV3-2), the J call TRBJ2-1, with 8 positions matching TRBD2. CDR3 length: 13 amino acids. Germline V gives CDR1 LGHDT, CDR2 YNNKEL (reference sequence). V dropped 8 bases and J dropped 9; count of bases not matched to a gene: 9. The CDR3: CASGPQAGGEQFF. As DNA, the CDR3 is TGTGCCAGCGGGCCTCAGGCGGGAGGTGAGCAGTTCTTC.

The chain uses TRBV19 and TRBJ2-2; TRBD2 aligns across 7 bases. The J segment lost 7 bases and the V segment lost 3 bases, leaving 2 bases of the junction unmatched. CDR1 LNHDA and CDR2 SQIVND come from the germline V gene (reference sequence). The CDR3 is 13 amino acids. The CDR3 is CASSMGGGGELFF. The CDR3 DNA follows: TGTGCCAGTAGTATGGGGGGGGGCGGGGAGCTGTTTTTT.

The chain links TRBV2 to TRBJ1-5; D not resolved. CDR3 length: 13 amino acids. V shed 4 bases and J shed 6 bases, with 10 bases lying between them. Germline values: CDR1 SNHLY, CDR2 FYNNEI. The chain's CDR3 is CASSVEVRQPQHF. Written as DNA, the CDR3 is TGTGCCAGCAGTGTCGAGGTCCGTCAGCCCCAGCATTTT.

With regard to this clone: Other DNA sequences from this sample encode an identical CDR3 as well. V is TRBV3-1 (or the pseudogene TRBV3-2) and J is TRBJ1-6; D unresolved. Trimming took 1 base from V and 7 from J, leaving 8 bases between them. The CDR3 loop spans 14 amino acids. Germline V CDR1 and CDR2: LGHDT, YNNKEL (reference sequence). Here the CDR3 reads CASSQGQVNSPLHF. The CDR3 coding sequence is TGTGCCAGCAGCCAAGGTCAGGTGAATTCACCCCTCCACTTT.

The chain combines TRBV3-1 (or the pseudogene TRBV3-2) with TRBJ2-2; the D gene is possibly TRBD2 (7 bases). V was clipped by 0 bases and J by 7 bases, with 18 bases between them. This CDR3 has 17 residues. Germline lookup yields CDR1 LGHDT and CDR2 YNNKEL (reference sequence). Here the CDR3 reads CASSQERRGAVDGELFF. The CDR3 coding sequence is TGTGCCAGCAGCCAAGAAAGACGGGGGGCGGTGGACGGGGAGCTGTTTTTT.

Written as DNA, the CDR3 is TGTGCCAGCAGTTTACGCCCGACAGGGGGCGGGAGCAATCAGCCCCAGCATTTT. The encoded protein is CASSLRPTGGGSNQPQHF. The chain is built from TRBV27 and TRBJ1-5; 10 bases are shared with TRBD1. CDR3 length equals 18 residues. After removal of 2 bases from V and 1 base from J, the junction contained 8 bases not matched to a gene. Germline CDR1 reads MNHEY; CDR2 reads SMNVEV (reference sequence).

This clone has a handful of counts. The genes are TRBV6-5 and TRBJ1-5; D not certain. Deletions cut 5 bases from V and 4 bases from J, with 9 bases between. Per germline, CDR1 MNHEY and CDR2 SVGAGI. The CDR3 length is 13 residues. The CDR3 region has the DNA TGTGCCAGCAGTCAACGAGGGAATCAGCCCCAGCATTTT. Its translation: CASSQRGNQPQHF.

CDR3: CASSLTSSGSLDTQYF. CDR3 DNA: TGTGCCAGCAGCCTAACCTCTAGCGGGAGTCTTGATACGCAGTATTTT. The chain has TRBV7-8 and TRBJ2-3; 10 positions agree with TRBD2. Germline CDR1 reads SGHVS; CDR2 reads FQNEAQ. With 5 bases clipped from V and 6 bases from J, the junction kept 11 bases outside the gene matches. CDR3 length: 16 residues.

In its sample, this clone was seen once. The chain combines TRBV6-5 with TRBJ2-1; the D is unclear. CDR3 length: 12 amino acids. The V gene lost 2 bases and the J gene lost 8 bases, with 7 bases spanning the gap. Germline assignment: CDR1 MNHEY and CDR2 SVGAGI. Here the CDR3 DNA reads TGTGCCAGCAGTTACGTGGGCCATGAGCAGTTCTTC. Residues: CASSYVGHEQFF.

The DNA for the CDR3 is TGTGCCAGCAGTTACTCTGGCAGGGGGCCTGATCAGCCCCAGCATTTT. Residues: CASSYSGRGPDQPQHF. The genes are TRBV6-2 or TRBV6-3 and TRBJ1-5, with 8 bases that match TRBD1. Germline V gives CDR1 MNHEY, CDR2 SVGEGT. The CDR3 runs to 16 residues. Trimming at V came to 0 bases and at J to 5 bases, leaving 6 bases not matched to a gene.

This sequence joins TRBV7-2 and TRBJ2-1; TRBD2 agrees at 10 bases. V shed 0 bases, J shed 5 bases, and the junction held 4 bases outside the gene matches. CDR3 length: 16 residues. The V gene's germline CDR1 is SGHTA and CDR2 FQGNSA. This CDR3 is CASSLAPLAGDNEQFF. Written as DNA, the CDR3 is TGTGCCAGCAGCTTAGCGCCCCTAGCGGGGGACAATGAGCAGTTCTTC.

V is TRBV10-1 and J is TRBJ2-3; 11 nucleotides match TRBD1. Per germline, CDR1 WNHNN and CDR2 SYGVQD (reference sequence). J lost 5 bases, V lost 6 bases, and 7 bases had no gene match. CDR3 length equals 15 residues. Here the CDR3 reads CASSRGTGGIDTQYF. CDR3 nucleotide sequence: TGCGCCAGCAGCCGGGGGACAGGGGGGATAGATACGCAGTATTTT.

The V call is TRBV29-1, the J call TRBJ2-3; 10 bases map to TRBD1. After removal of 6 bases from V and 1 base from J, the junction contained 7 bases not matched to a gene. Per the germline V gene, CDR1 is SQVTM and CDR2 is ANQGSEA. The CDR3 has 15 amino acids. CDR3 in DNA: TGCAGCGTAAGGGACAGGGGCGGGGGCACAGATACGCAGTATTTT. Translation gives CSVRDRGGGTDTQYF.

There are a few counts of this clone. The genes are TRBV27 and TRBJ1-1, with D perhaps TRBD1 (5 bases). CDR1 is MNHEY, CDR2 SMNVEV, per germline (reference sequence). CDR3 size: 14 residues. V was trimmed by 7 bases and J by 1 base, leaving 13 bases between them. CDR3 bases: TGTGCCAGCACCGACCCTGGACAGAACACTGAAGCTTTCTTT. Translated: CASTDPGQNTEAFF.

This clone was detected only once. V usage is TRBV19 and J usage is TRBJ1-2; D uncertain. Germline lookup yields CDR1 LNHDA and CDR2 SQIVND (reference sequence). Trimming cost V 0 bases and J 4 bases, with 9 bases left between them. This CDR3 comprises 14 residues. The CDR3 coding sequence is TGTGCCAGTAGTATAGACCCAAGTAGCTATGGCTACACCTTC. As protein: CASSIDPSSYGYTF.

V and J are TRBV6-5 and TRBJ2-7, with 8 bases aligning to TRBD1. The CDR3 spans 15 residues. The junction had 6 bases not matched to a gene; V was cut back by 0 bases and J by 5 bases. Germline CDR1 reads MNHEY; CDR2 reads SVGAGI. The CDR3 sequence is CASSYSAGGLNEQYF. The CDR3, as DNA: TGTGCCAGCAGTTACTCGGCAGGGGGCCTGAACGAGCAGTACTTC.

The chain combines TRBV28 with TRBJ2-5; 8 nucleotides align to TRBD1. CDR1 is MDHEN, CDR2 SYDVKM, per germline. CDR3 length equals 13 residues. The ends lost 6 bases at V and 4 bases at J; junction bases unmatched: 4. The CDR3 nucleotides read TGTGCCAGCAGCCCGGACAGGGTAGAGACCCAGTACTTC. Protein product: CASSPDRVETQYF. Full variable domain (missing parts from reference TRBV28 and TRBJ2-5): DVKVTQSSRYLVKRTGEKVFLECVQDMDHENMFWYRQDPGLGLRLIYFSYDVKMKEKGDIPEGYSVSREKKERFSLILESASTNQTSMYLCASSPDRVETQYFGPGTRLLVL.

The chain links TRBV7-2 to TRBJ1-2; no clear D gene. The germline V gene has CDR1 SGHTA and CDR2 FQGNSA. This CDR3 comprises 12 residues. The V end was cut by 3 bases, the J end by 5 bases, with 7 bases between. CDR3 sequence (DNA): TGTGCCAGCAGCTTGGGAGGGTATGGCTACACCTTC. This gives the protein CASSLGGYGYTF.

This sequence joins TRBV28 and TRBJ2-7, with D possibly matching TRBD1 (5 bases). CDR3 length equals 15 residues. V was shortened by 4 bases and J by 2 bases, with 15 bases between the two germline ends. CDR1 is MDHEN and CDR2 is SYDVKM in the germline V gene. CDR3 loop: CASSSQGRLPYEQYF. CDR3 nucleotides: TGTGCCAGCAGTTCGCAGGGTAGATTGCCCTACGAGCAGTACTTC.

The chain couples TRBV11-3 to TRBJ1-1; D uncertain. The ends were cut back, 1 base at V and 5 bases at J, with 8 bases in the middle. This CDR3 comprises 13 residues. Germline V gene sequence: CDR1 SGHNT, CDR2 YENEEA. The CDR3 DNA is TGTGCCAGCAGCTTAGTCCGGGGAACTGAAGCTTTCTTT. Translated: CASSLVRGTEAFF.

This chain joins TRBV2 and TRBJ2-7, with a weak D call TRBD1 (5 bases). The CDR3 covers 16 residues. Germline CDR1 reads SNHLY; CDR2 reads FYNNEI. V lost 3 bases and J 2 bases, leaving 17 bases between the germline ends. CDR3 nucleotides: TGTGCCAGCAGTGATCCGAACAGGCGACGAACCTACGAGCAGTACTTC. It yields the protein CASSDPNRRRTYEQYF.